The 11 T cell receptor beta chains below were found in one sample sequenced in a study of T cell changes during pregnancy in multiple sclerosis. The table came from immunoSEQ multiplex PCR; TCRdb's copy has only in-frame clones and leaves some out. The table has 36,000 or so clones, approximately 92% seen once. Sequenced material: PBMCs (not recorded whether the cells were cultured). The receptors derive from a female donor with multiple sclerosis, enrolled in a pregnancy study.

CDR3 protein: CASSLERANYGYTF. DNA of the CDR3: TGCGCCAGCAGCTTGGAACGGGCTAACTATGGCTACACCTTC. V is TRBV5-1 and J is TRBJ1-2; no firm D call. Germline lookup yields CDR1 SGHRS and CDR2 YFSETQ. The V gene lost 0 bases and the J gene lost 0 bases, with 6 bases spanning the gap. The CDR3 is made up of 14 amino acids.

This clone was seen once. The chain combines TRBV11-2 with TRBJ1-3; 10 nucleotides align to TRBD1. J gave up 8 bases and V 5 bases, and 12 bases lay outside the gene matches. The CDR3 totals 16 residues. Germline V gene lookup returns CDR1 SGHAT and CDR2 FQNNGV. In DNA form, the CDR3 reads TGTGCCAGCAGCGTCCCCGGGACAGGGGTATGGGACACCATATATTTT. Translated: CASSVPGTGVWDTIYF.

The CDR3 nucleotides read TGTGCCAGCAGTGAACAATATGGCTACACCTTC. As protein: CASSEQYGYTF. The rearrangement uses TRBV6-6 and TRBJ1-2; D is ambiguous. Germline CDR1 MNHNY, CDR2 SVGAGI (reference sequence). Trimming left V 5 bases short and J 5 bases short, with 6 bases between. This CDR3 has 11 residues.

This rearrangement joins TRBV13 to TRBJ2-7; 9 bases line up with TRBD2. CDR1 and CDR2 (germline): PRHDT, FYEKMQ (reference sequence). The V gene end was trimmed by 2 bases and the J gene end by 4 bases; junction bases not matched to a gene: 3. The CDR3 runs to 14 residues. The CDR3 spells CASSLTGLAYEQYF. The CDR3 bases are TGTGCCAGCAGCTTAACGGGACTAGCTTACGAGCAGTACTTC.

The chain couples TRBV7-9 to TRBJ2-5; D remains unclear. Germline CDR1 and CDR2: SEHNR and FQNEAQ (reference sequence). This CDR3 contains 13 residues. V shed 3 bases and J shed 4 bases, with 9 bases lying between them. This chain's CDR3 is CASSLFPSETQYF. The CDR3 DNA follows: TGTGCCAGCAGCTTGTTCCCCTCAGAGACCCAGTACTTC.

The rearrangement joins TRBV11-2 to TRBJ2-7; TRBD1 matches at 12 bases. This CDR3 is built from 18 residues. V gave up 2 bases and J gave up 5 bases; unmatched junction bases: 13. CDR1 and CDR2 from the germline V gene are SGHAT and FQNNGV. The CDR3 sequence is CASSLNFVGTGGANEQYF. In DNA, the CDR3 is TGTGCCAGCAGCTTAAACTTTGTCGGGACAGGGGGCGCGAACGAGCAGTACTTC.

The chain is built from TRBV7-2 and TRBJ2-1; 9 nucleotides line up with TRBD2. This CDR3 has 16 residues. The J segment lost 8 bases and the V segment lost 2 bases, leaving 10 bases of the junction unmatched. The germline gives CDR1 SGHTA, CDR2 FQGNSA. CDR3 DNA: TGTGCCAGCAGCTTAACCGCGGGAGGGCCGGGGGATGAGCAGTTCTTC. This encodes CASSLTAGGPGDEQFF.

This chain joins TRBV7-9 and TRBJ1-1, with D possibly TRBD1 on 5 matching bases. Looked up from germline, CDR1 is SEHNR and CDR2 is FQNEAQ (reference sequence). V was pared by 6 bases and J by 1 base, with 15 bases between. This CDR3 is built from 15 residues. The CDR3 sequence is CASSPLSGQNTEAFF. In DNA form, the CDR3 reads TGTGCCAGCAGTCCACTCTCCGGACAGAACACTGAAGCTTTCTTT. The entire variable domain, with the rest obtained from reference TRBV7-9 and TRBJ1-1, is as follows: DTGVSQNPRHKITKRGQNVTFRCDPISEHNRLYWYRQTLGQGPEFLTYFQNEAQLEKSRLLSDRFSAERPKGSFSTLEIQRTEQGDSAMYLCASSPLSGQNTEAFFGQGTRLTVV.

The chain combines TRBV5-6 with TRBJ1-4; D gene uncertain. The CDR3 runs to 15 residues. Germline V gene data show CDR1 as SGHDT and CDR2 as YYEEEE. V lost 1 base and J lost 8, with 15 bases in between. The CDR3 DNA is TGTGCCAGCAGCTTGAGTTGGATCGACACCGAAAAACTGTTTTTT. Protein: CASSLSWIDTEKLFF.

This rearrangement joins TRBV4-1 to TRBJ2-7; D uncertain. Germline V lookup: CDR1 MGHRA, CDR2 YSYEKL. The ends were cut back, 0 bases at V and 0 bases at J, with 12 bases in the middle. This CDR3 comprises 16 residues. CDR3 DNA sequence: TGCGCCAGCAGCCAAGAAATGGGTCGAAGCTCCTACGAGCAGTACTTC. It translates to CASSQEMGRSSYEQYF.

This rearrangement joins TRBV5-8 to TRBJ2-1; TRBD2 might be the D (6 bases). Trimming shortened V by 2 bases and J by 5 bases, and 20 bases separated the two germline ends. The CDR3 extends over 17 amino acids. Germline V gene lookup returns CDR1 SGHTS and CDR2 YDEGEE. CDR3 sequence: CASSFPAGPPLDNEQFF. In DNA form, the CDR3 reads TGTGCCAGCAGCTTTCCAGCGGGTCCGCCGCTTGACAATGAGCAGTTCTTC.